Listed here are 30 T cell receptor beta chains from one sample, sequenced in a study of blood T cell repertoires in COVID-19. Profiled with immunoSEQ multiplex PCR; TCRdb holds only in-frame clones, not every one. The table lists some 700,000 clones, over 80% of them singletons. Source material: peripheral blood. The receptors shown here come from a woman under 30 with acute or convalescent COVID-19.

CDR3 coding DNA: TGTGCCAGTAACCCAGGGGTCAGGCAGCCCCAGCATTTT. It specifies CASNPGVRQPQHF. The chain uses TRBV19 and TRBJ1-5; D is possibly TRBD1 (6 bases). The CDR3 is 13 residues long. Germline V gene sequence: CDR1 LNHDA, CDR2 SQIVND (reference sequence). Trimming removed 7 bases at V and 7 bases at J, with 14 bases between.

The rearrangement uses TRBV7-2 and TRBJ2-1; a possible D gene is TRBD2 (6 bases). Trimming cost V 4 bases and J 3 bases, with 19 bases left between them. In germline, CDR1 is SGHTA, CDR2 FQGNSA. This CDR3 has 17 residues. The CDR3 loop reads CASSYTRASGRYNEQFF. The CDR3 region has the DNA TGTGCCAGCAGCTACACCCGGGCGAGCGGGCGCTACAATGAGCAGTTCTTC.

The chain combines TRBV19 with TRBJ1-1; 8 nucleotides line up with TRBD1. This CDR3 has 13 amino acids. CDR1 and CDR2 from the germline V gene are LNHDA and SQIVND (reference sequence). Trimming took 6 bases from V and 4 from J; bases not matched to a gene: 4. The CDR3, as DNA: TGTGCCAGTAGGACGACAGGGGTCACTGAAGCTTTCTTT. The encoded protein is CASRTTGVTEAFF.

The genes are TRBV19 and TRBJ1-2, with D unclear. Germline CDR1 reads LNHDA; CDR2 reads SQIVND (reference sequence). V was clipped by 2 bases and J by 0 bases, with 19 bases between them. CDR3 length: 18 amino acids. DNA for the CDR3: TGTGCCAGTAGTATAAATTGGGCACGTGAGACCGCTAACTATGGCTACACCTTC. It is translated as CASSINWARETANYGYTF. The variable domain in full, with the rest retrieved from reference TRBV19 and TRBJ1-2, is DGGITQSPKYLFRKEGQNVTLSCEQNLNHDAMYWYRQDPGQGLRLIYYSQIVNDFQKGDIAEGYSVSREKKESFPLTVTSAQKNPTAFYLCASSINWARETANYGYTFGSGTRLTVV.

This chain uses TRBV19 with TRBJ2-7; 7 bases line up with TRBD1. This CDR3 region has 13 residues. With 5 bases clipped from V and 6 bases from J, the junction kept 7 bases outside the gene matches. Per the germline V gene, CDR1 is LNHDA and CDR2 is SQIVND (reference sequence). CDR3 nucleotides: TGTGCCAGTAGTGCGACAGGGAGCGGCGAGCAGTACTTC. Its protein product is CASSATGSGEQYF.

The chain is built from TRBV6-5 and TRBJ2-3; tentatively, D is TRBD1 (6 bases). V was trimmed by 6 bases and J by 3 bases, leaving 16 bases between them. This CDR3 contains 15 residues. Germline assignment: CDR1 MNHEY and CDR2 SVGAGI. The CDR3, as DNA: TGTGCCAGCAGAGCAATCAGGGGTGAGACAGATACGCAGTATTTT. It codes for CASRAIRGETDTQYF.

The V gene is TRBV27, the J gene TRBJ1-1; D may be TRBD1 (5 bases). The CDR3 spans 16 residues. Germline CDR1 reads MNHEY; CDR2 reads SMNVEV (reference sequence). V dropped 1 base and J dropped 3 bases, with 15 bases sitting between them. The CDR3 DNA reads TGTGCCAGCAGTTTATGGCCCCTAGACAGAGACACTGAAGCTTTCTTT. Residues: CASSLWPLDRDTEAFF.

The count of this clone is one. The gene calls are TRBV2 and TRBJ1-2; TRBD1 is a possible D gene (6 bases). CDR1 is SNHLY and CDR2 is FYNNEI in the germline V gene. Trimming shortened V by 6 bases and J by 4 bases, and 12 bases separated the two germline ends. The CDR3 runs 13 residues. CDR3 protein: CASRDRFVYGYTF. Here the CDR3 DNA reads TGTGCCAGCAGGGACAGATTCGTCTATGGCTACACCTTC.

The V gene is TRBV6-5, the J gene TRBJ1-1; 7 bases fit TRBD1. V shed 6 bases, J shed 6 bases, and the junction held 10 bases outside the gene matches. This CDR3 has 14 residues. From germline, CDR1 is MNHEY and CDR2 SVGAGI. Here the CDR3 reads CASSPQDRWAEAFF. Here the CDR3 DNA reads TGTGCCAGCAGCCCGCAGGACAGGTGGGCTGAAGCTTTCTTT.

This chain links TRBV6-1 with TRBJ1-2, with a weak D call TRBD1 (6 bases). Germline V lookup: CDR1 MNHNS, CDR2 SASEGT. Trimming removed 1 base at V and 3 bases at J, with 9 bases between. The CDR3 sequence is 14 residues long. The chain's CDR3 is CASSEGGPHYGYTF. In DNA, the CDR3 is TGTGCCAGCAGTGAAGGGGGGCCTCACTATGGCTACACCTTC.

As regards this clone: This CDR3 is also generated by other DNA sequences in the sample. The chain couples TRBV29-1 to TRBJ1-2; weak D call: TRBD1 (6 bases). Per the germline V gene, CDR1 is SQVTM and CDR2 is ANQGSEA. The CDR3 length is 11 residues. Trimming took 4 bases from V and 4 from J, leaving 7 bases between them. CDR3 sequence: CSVGGGYGYTF. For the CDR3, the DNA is TGCAGCGTTGGAGGGGGCTATGGCTACACCTTC. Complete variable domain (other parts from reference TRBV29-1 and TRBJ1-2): SAVISQKPSRDICQRGTSLTIQCQVDSQVTMMFWYRQQPGQSLTLIATANQGSEATYESGFVIDKFPISRPNLTFSTLTVSNMSPEDSSIYLCSVGGGYGYTFGSGTRLTVV.

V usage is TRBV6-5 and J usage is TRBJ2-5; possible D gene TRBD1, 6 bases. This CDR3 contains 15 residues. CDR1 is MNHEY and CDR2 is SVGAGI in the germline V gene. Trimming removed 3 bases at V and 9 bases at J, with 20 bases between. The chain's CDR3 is CASSYITAGDRAQYF. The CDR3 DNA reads TGTGCCAGCAGTTATATCACGGCAGGGGATCGGGCCCAGTACTTC.

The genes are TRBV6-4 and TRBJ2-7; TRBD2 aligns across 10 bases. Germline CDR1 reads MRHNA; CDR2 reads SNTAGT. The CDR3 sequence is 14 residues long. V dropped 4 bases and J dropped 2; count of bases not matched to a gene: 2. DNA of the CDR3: TGTGCCAGCAGTGGTACTAGCGGGGCCTACGAGCAGTACTTC. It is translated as CASSGTSGAYEQYF.

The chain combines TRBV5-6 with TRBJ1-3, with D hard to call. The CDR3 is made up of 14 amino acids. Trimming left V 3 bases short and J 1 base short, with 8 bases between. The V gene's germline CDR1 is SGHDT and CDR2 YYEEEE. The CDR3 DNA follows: TGTGCCAGCAGCTCTATCAATTCTGGAAACACCATATATTTT. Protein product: CASSSINSGNTIYF.

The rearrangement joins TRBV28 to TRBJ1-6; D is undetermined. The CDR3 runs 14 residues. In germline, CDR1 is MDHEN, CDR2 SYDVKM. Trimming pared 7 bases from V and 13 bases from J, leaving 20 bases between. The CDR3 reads CASIPTRDLFPLHF. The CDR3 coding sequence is TGTGCCAGCATTCCTACCCGGGATCTTTTCCCCCTCCACTTT.

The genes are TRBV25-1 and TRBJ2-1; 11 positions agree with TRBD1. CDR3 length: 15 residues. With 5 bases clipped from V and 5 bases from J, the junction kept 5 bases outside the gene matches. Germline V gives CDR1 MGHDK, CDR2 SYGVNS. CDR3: CASSPGTGGNNEQFF. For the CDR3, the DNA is TGTGCCAGCAGTCCCGGGACAGGGGGAAACAATGAGCAGTTCTTC.

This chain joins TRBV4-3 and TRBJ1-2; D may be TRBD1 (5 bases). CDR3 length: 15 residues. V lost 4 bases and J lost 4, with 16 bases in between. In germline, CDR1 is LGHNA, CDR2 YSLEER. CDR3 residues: CASSLRRDLTYGYTF. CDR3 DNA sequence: TGCGCCAGCAGCCTCCGGAGGGACCTAACCTATGGCTACACCTTC.

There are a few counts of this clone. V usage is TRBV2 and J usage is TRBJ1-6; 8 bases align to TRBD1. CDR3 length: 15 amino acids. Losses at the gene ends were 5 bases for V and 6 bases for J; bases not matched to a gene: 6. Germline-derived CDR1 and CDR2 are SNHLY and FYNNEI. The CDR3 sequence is CASSSRTGPNSPLHF. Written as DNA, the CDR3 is TGTGCCAGCAGTTCCAGGACAGGGCCTAATTCACCCCTCCACTTT.

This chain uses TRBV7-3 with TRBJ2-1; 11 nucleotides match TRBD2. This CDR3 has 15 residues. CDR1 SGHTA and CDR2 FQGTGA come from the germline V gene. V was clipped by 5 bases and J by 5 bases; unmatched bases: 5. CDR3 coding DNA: TGTGCCAGCAGCAAGACTAGCGGGGCAAACAATGAGCAGTTCTTC. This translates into CASSKTSGANNEQFF. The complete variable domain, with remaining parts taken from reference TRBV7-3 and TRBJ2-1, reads GAGVSQTPSNKVTEKGKYVELRCDPISGHTALYWYRQSLGQGPEFLIYFQGTGAADDSGLPNDRFFAVRPEGSVSTLKIQRTERGDSAVYLCASSKTSGANNEQFFGPGTRLTVL.

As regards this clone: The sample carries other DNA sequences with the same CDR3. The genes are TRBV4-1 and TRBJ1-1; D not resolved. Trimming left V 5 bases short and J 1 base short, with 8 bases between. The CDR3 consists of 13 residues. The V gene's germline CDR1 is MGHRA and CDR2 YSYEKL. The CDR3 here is CASSLRGNTEAFF. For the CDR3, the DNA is TGCGCCAGCAGCTTAAGAGGGAACACTGAAGCTTTCTTT.

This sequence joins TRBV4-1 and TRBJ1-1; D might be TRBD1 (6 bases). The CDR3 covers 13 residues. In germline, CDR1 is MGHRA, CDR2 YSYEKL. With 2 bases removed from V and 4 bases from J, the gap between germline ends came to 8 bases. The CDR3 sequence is CASSQTGSTEAFF. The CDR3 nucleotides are TGCGCCAGCAGCCAAACAGGGTCCACTGAAGCTTTCTTT.

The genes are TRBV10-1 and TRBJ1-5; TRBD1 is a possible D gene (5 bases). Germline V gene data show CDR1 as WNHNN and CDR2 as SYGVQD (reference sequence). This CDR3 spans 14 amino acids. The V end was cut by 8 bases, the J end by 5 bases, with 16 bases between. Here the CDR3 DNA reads TGCGCCAGCGGGGGGGGGATAGCTGATCAGCCCCAGCATTTT. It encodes CASGGGIADQPQHF.

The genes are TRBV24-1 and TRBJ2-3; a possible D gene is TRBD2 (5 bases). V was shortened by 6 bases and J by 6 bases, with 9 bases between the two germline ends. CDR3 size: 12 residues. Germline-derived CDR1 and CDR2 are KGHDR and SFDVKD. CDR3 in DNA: TGTGCCACCAGTTTTACGGGGGATACGCAGTATTTT. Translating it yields CATSFTGDTQYF.

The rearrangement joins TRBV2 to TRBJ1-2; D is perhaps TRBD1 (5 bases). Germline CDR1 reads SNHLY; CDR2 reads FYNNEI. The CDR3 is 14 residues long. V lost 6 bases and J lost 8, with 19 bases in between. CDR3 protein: CASREDTRPGGYTF. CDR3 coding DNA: TGTGCCAGCAGAGAGGACACCCGGCCCGGGGGCTACACCTTC.

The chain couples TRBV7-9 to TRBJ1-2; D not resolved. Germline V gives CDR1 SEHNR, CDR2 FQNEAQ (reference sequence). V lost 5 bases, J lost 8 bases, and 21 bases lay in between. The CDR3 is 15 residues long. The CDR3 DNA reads TGTGCCAGCAGCCCTCGGGGAGAGGCCTCAAAGGGCTACACCTTC. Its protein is CASSPRGEASKGYTF.

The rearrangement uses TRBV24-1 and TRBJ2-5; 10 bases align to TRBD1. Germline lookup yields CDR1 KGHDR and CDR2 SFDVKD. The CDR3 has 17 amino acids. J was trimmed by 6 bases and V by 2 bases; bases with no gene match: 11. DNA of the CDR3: TGTGCCACCAGTGATTCACCGGGACAGGGGTTTTTGAAGACCCAGTACTTC. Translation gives CATSDSPGQGFLKTQYF.

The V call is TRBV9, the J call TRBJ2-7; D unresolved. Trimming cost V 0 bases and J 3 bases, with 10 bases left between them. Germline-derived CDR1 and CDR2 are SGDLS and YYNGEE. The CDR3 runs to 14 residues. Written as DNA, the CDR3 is TGTGCCAGCAGCGTAGGAGGCCGGAGCTACGAGCAGTACTTC. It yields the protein CASSVGGRSYEQYF.

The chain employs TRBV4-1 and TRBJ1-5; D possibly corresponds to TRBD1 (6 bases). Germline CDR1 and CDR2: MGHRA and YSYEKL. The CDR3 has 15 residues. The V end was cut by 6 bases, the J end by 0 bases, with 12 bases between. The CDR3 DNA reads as TGCGCCAGCAGGTACAGGGAGTATAGCAATCAGCCCCAGCATTTT. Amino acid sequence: CASRYREYSNQPQHF.

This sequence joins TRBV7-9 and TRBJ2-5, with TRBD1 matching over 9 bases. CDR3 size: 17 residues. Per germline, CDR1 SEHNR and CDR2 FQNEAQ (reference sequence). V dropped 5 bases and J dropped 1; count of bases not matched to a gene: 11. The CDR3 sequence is CASSSGQGTPLQETQYF. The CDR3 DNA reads TGTGCCAGCAGCAGCGGACAGGGGACACCCCTCCAAGAGACCCAGTACTTC.

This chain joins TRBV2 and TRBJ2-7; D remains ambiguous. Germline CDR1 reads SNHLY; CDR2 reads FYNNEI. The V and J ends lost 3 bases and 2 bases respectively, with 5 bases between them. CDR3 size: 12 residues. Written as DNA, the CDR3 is TGTGCCAGCAGTGACCTCCCCTACGAGCAGTACTTC. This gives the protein CASSDLPYEQYF.